Listed below are T cell receptor beta chains from one sample, sequenced in a study of shared T cell receptors in the human thymus. Measured with immunoSEQ multiplex PCR; TCRdb has only the in-frame clones, and not every one. The table records about 660,000 clones, over 75% of them present only once. These records were also assigned to another study, of human thymus T cells.

The sample was thymocytes. Source of these receptors: a boy under two years old with a congenital heart defect. Each CDR3 is given with its conserved first and last residue. D genes are given only for firm matches. Only some rows state a clone size, as once, few, many or a class for expanded clones.

v_call	j_call	d_call	clone_size	cdr3_nt	cdr3_aa
TRBV16	TRBJ2-2	TRBD2	NA	TGTGCCAGCAGCCAATCAGAGGCTAGCGGGAAGTCGGCCGGGGAGCTGTTTTTT	CASSQSEASGKSAGELFF
TRBV6-4	TRBJ2-1	TRBD2	NA	TGTGCCAGCAGTCACCCCTCCACTAGCGGATACTCCTACAATGAGCAGTTCTTC	CASSHPSTSGYSYNEQFF
TRBV19	TRBJ2-1	NA	once	TGTGCCAGTAGTATGACAGGTGCCTCCTACAATGAGCAGTTCTTC	CASSMTGASYNEQFF
TRBV5-6	TRBJ2-1	TRBD1	NA	TGTGCCAGCAGCTCCAGACAGGGAAGCTCCTACAATGAGCAGTTCTTC	CASSSRQGSSYNEQFF
TRBV10-3	TRBJ2-5	TRBD1	NA	TGTGCCACCTTCAACCCGGGACAGGGCGTGGAGGCCCAGTACTTC	CATFNPGQGVEAQYF
TRBV19	TRBJ1-2	TRBD1	few	TGTGCCAGTAGGGCCGGGACAGGAAGGCCTAACTATGGCTACACCTTC	CASRAGTGRPNYGYTF
TRBV19	TRBJ2-5	TRBD1	NA	TGTGCCAGTAGTTCCCATGGGGGACAGGGGACGGAGACCCAGTACTTC	CASSSHGGQGTETQYF
TRBV27	TRBJ2-7	NA	NA	TGTGCCGTACGCTCCTCTAACTACGAGCAGTACTTC	CAVRSSNYEQYF
TRBV6-5	TRBJ2-5	NA	NA	TGTGCCAGCACGCAGGGTATGGCAGAGACCCAGTACTTC	CASTQGMAETQYF
TRBV2	TRBJ1-1	TRBD1	NA	TGTGCCAGCAGTGGGGACAGGGCGAAGGGAGGGAACACTGAAGCTTTCTTT	CASSGDRAKGGNTEAFF
TRBV4-3	TRBJ2-1	TRBD1	NA	TGCGCCAGCAGCCAAGATGAGGGACCTTTAGGGGGCCAAAATGAGCAGTTCTTC	CASSQDEGPLGGQNEQFF
TRBV5-4	TRBJ1-1	NA	NA	TGTGCCAGCAGCTTGGGCGACCCTTCAGGGTACACTGAAGCTTTCTTT	CASSLGDPSGYTEAFF
TRBV4-3	TRBJ2-2	NA	few	TGCGCCAGCAGCCAAGATTGTCGCAGGGCTAGCACCGGGGAGCTGTTTTTT	CASSQDCRRASTGELFF
TRBV5-1	TRBJ2-7	NA	NA	TGCGCCAGCAGTCCGTGGCCCCTTACCTACGAGCAGTACTTC	CASSPWPLTYEQYF
TRBV5-1	TRBJ2-1	TRBD2	NA	TGCGCCAGCAGCTTGAATTCAGCGGGAGATGATGAGCAGTTCTTC	CASSLNSAGDDEQFF
TRBV30	TRBJ2-1	NA	few	TGTGCCTGGAGTCTGCCACCCTGTAGCGAGCTCTACAATGAGCAGTTCTTC	CAWSLPPCSELYNEQFF
TRBV4-3	TRBJ2-3	NA	NA	TGCGCCAGCAGCCCCGGACCGACTAGGGGCCCGGCAGATACGCAGTATTTT	CASSPGPTRGPADTQYF
TRBV21-1	TRBJ1-5	NA	NA	TGTGCCAGCAGCAAAGGGCTAGGGGGATGGGAGCCCCAGCATTTT	CASSKGLGGWEPQHF
TRBV7-3	TRBJ2-1	NA	NA	TGTGCCAGCAGCTCGGACGACAGCTCCTACAATGAGCAGTTCTTC	CASSSDDSSYNEQFF
TRBV28	TRBJ2-3	TRBD2	NA	TGTGCCAGCAGCCTAAGACTAGCGGGAGAGTATCACAGAGATACGCAGTATTTT	CASSLRLAGEYHRDTQYF
TRBV2	TRBJ1-2	NA	NA	TGTGCCAGCAGGCGGGGCTTCAAAGGCTATGGCTACACCTTC	CASRRGFKGYGYTF
TRBV11-2	TRBJ2-5	TRBD2	NA	TGTGCCAGCAGCCCACTAGCGGGAGGGAGGGAGACCCAGTACTTC	CASSPLAGGRETQYF
TRBV27	TRBJ1-4	TRBD1	NA	TGTGCCAGCAGTACGACAGGGGATCATGCAACTAATGAAAAACTGTTTTTT	CASSTTGDHATNEKLFF
TRBV27	TRBJ1-2	NA	NA	TGTGCCAGCAGTTTAACCGGGACAAACTATGGCTACACCTTC	CASSLTGTNYGYTF
TRBV5-8	TRBJ2-1	NA	once	TGTGCCAGCTGGCCCCGTTTTACCTACAATGAGCAGTTCTTC	CASWPRFTYNEQFF
TRBV11-3	TRBJ2-7	NA	NA	TGTGCCAGCAGCCCCAACTCCTACGAGCAGTACTTC	CASSPNSYEQYF
TRBV2	TRBJ2-4	NA	once	TGTGCCAGCAGTGAAAAGGGCAGGGGAGCCAAAAACATTCAGTACTTC	CASSEKGRGAKNIQYF
TRBV5-6	TRBJ2-7	TRBD1	NA	TGTGCCAGCAGCTTAGGGACAGGGGACTCCTACGAGCAGTACTTC	CASSLGTGDSYEQYF
TRBV6-5	TRBJ2-1	TRBD2	NA	TGTGCCAGCAGTTACTCGAAGGGCCCTAGCGGCCCCCACATGTTCTTC	CASSYSKGPSGPHMFF
TRBV15	TRBJ2-1	NA	NA	TGTGCCACCAGCAGAGCGGACGGACACTTAAATGAGCAGTTCTTC	CATSRADGHLNEQFF
TRBV5-1	TRBJ2-7	NA	NA	TGCGCCAGCAGCCCTTGGGACAACCACTACGAGCAGTACTTC	CASSPWDNHYEQYF
TRBV12-5	TRBJ2-7	TRBD2	NA	TGTGCTAGTGGCCTTCAGCGGGAGACGTCCCACGAGCAGTACTTC	CASGLQRETSHEQYF
TRBV15	TRBJ2-7	NA	NA	TGTGCCACCAGCAGAGCTCACAGGGCCCTCTTCTACGAGCAGTACTTC	CATSRAHRALFYEQYF
TRBV7-9	TRBJ2-5	TRBD2	few	TGTGCCAGCAGCTCTGGGACTAGCGGCACCCAAGAGACCCAGTACTTC	CASSSGTSGTQETQYF
TRBV5-6	TRBJ2-7	NA	NA	TGTGCCAGCAGCTCAGGAGGCGCGGGAAAGCAGTACTTC	CASSSGGAGKQYF
TRBV27	TRBJ2-7	NA	NA	TGTGCCAGCAGTCCGTCCCCTCCCTACGAGCAGTACTTC	CASSPSPPYEQYF
TRBV27	TRBJ2-7	TRBD2	NA	TGTGCCAGCAGTTTGGCGGGAGTTTCCTACGAGCAGTACTTC	CASSLAGVSYEQYF
TRBV30	TRBJ1-5	NA	NA	TGTGCCTGGAGTCTCACCGGGAGTTCGCACAGATCGGGGGTCAATCAGCCCCAGCATTTT	CAWSLTGSSHRSGVNQPQHF
TRBV5-4	TRBJ2-3	NA	NA	TGTGCCAGCAGGGGGCAGTCTAGCACAGATACGCAGTATTTT	CASRGQSSTDTQYF
TRBV27	TRBJ1-4	TRBD1	NA	TGTGCCAGCGGGAACAGGGGGGATGAAAAACTGTTTTTT	CASGNRGDEKLFF
TRBV5-1	TRBJ2-7	NA	NA	TGCGCCAGCAGCCCACACCCCGGGTCCGGGGAGCAGTACTTC	CASSPHPGSGEQYF
TRBV29-1	TRBJ2-5	TRBD1	NA	TGCAGCGTCAAACAGGGGGCGACCCAAGAGACCCAGTACTTC	CSVKQGATQETQYF
TRBV18	TRBJ2-7	NA	NA	TGTGCCAGCTCACCAAATCCAACCTACGAGCAGTACTTC	CASSPNPTYEQYF
TRBV5-4	TRBJ2-1	TRBD2	once	TGTGCCAGCAGCTTGGCCGTAGATAGCGGGAGGGGGAATGAGCAGTTCTTC	CASSLAVDSGRGNEQFF
TRBV21-1	TRBJ2-5	NA	NA	TGTGCCAGCCCGGGACAACCAGAAGAGACCCAGTACTTC	CASPGQPEETQYF
TRBV2	TRBJ2-7	NA	NA	TGTGCCACCCAGGTCCAGGTAGCCTACGAGCAGTACTTC	CATQVQVAYEQYF
TRBV25-1	TRBJ2-7	TRBD1	NA	TGTGCCAGCAGGGATCCGGGACAGGGTGACATCTACGAGCAGTACTTC	CASRDPGQGDIYEQYF
TRBV30	TRBJ1-5	TRBD1	NA	TGTGCCTGGAGTGTAGGGACAGGGGGTCAGCCCCAGCATTTT	CAWSVGTGGQPQHF
TRBV11-2	TRBJ2-2	NA	NA	TGTGCCAGCAGTTCCCTCGCGGGGTGCACCGGGGAGCTGTTTTTT	CASSSLAGCTGELFF
TRBV28	TRBJ2-1	TRBD2	NA	TGTGCCAGCAGTTCCCCTGGGACTAGCCATGAGCAGTTCTTC	CASSSPGTSHEQFF
TRBV10-3	TRBJ2-2	TRBD2	NA	TGTGCCATCAGTTTGGGGGGGGAGCGGGACACCGGGGAGCTGTTTTTT	CAISLGGERDTGELFF
TRBV10-3	TRBJ2-7	NA	few	TGTGCCATCCCTGCGGATTACCCCTACGAGCAGTACTTC	CAIPADYPYEQYF
TRBV28	TRBJ2-6	TRBD2	NA	TGTGCCAGCAGTTTAACTAGCGGGACCGGGGCCAACGTCCTGACTTTC	CASSLTSGTGANVLTF
TRBV12-5	TRBJ2-3	NA	NA	TGTGCTAGTGGTGCACTAACAGGGTATCGCACAGATACGCAGTATTTT	CASGALTGYRTDTQYF
TRBV4-3	TRBJ2-1	TRBD2	NA	TGCGCCAGCAGCCAAGACTCCGGGACTAGCTCCTACAATGAGCAGTTCTTC	CASSQDSGTSSYNEQFF
TRBV19	TRBJ2-1	TRBD1	NA	TGTGCCAGTAGTAGCCGAGACAGGGACAATGAGCAGTTCTTC	CASSSRDRDNEQFF
TRBV4-3	TRBJ2-1	NA	NA	TGCGCCAGCACCGAAGGGGGGGGAGTTATCGCTGAGCAGTTCTTC	CASTEGGGVIAEQFF
TRBV4-3	TRBJ2-7	TRBD2	NA	TGCGCCAGCAGCCCTCGGACTAGCAGGTACGAGCAGTACTTC	CASSPRTSRYEQYF
TRBV21-1	TRBJ2-5	NA	few	TGTGCCAGGACGACGGGTCAAGAGACCCAGTACTTC	CARTTGQETQYF
TRBV27	TRBJ1-2	NA	NA	TGTGCCAGCAGCGGATTGGGGCCAGTCTATGGCTACACCTTC	CASSGLGPVYGYTF